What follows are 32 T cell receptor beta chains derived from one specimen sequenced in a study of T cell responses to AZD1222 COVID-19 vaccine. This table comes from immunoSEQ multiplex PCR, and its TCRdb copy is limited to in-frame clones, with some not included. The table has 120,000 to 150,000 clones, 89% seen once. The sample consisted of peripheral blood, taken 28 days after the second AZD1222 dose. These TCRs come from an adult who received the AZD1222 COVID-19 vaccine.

The CDR3 here is CASSPLGDEIQYF. DNA of the CDR3: TGTGCCAGCAGCCCGTTGGGGGACGAAATTCAGTACTTC. The chain combines TRBV5-4 with TRBJ2-4; D possibly matches TRBD1 or TRBD2 (5 bases each). This CDR3 spans 13 amino acids. Germline lookup yields CDR1 SGHNT and CDR2 YYREEE (reference sequence). V shed 4 bases and J shed 10 bases, with 15 bases lying between them.

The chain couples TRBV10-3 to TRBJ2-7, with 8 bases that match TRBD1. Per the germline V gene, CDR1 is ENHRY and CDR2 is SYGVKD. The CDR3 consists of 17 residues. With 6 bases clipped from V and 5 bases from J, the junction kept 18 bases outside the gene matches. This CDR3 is CAISGALGQGLLDEQYF. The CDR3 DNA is TGTGCCATCAGCGGGGCGCTCGGACAGGGTCTTCTGGACGAGCAGTACTTC.

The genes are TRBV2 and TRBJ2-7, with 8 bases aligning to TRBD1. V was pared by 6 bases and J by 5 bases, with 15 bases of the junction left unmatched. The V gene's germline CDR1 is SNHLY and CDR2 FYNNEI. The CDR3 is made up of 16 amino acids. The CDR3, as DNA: TGTGCCAGCAGCCAACCACCTCAGGGGGCTCGGAACGAGCAGTACTTC. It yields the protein CASSQPPQGARNEQYF.

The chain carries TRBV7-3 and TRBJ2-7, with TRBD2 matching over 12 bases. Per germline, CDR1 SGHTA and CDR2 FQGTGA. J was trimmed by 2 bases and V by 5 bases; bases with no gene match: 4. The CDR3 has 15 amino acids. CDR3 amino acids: CASSRLAGDTYEQYF. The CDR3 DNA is TGTGCCAGCAGCCGACTAGCGGGAGACACCTACGAGCAGTACTTC.

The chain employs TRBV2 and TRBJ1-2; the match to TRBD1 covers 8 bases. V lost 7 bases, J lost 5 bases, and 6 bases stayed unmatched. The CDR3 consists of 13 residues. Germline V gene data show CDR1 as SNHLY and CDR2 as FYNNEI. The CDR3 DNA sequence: TGTGCCAGCATGGACAGGGTAGGGTATGGCTACACCTTC. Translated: CASMDRVGYGYTF.

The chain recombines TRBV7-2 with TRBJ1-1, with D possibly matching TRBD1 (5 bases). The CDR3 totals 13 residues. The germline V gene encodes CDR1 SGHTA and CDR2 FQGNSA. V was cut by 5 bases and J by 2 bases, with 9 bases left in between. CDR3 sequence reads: CASSRDSNTEAFF. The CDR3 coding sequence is TGTGCCAGCAGCAGGGACTCCAACACTGAAGCTTTCTTT.

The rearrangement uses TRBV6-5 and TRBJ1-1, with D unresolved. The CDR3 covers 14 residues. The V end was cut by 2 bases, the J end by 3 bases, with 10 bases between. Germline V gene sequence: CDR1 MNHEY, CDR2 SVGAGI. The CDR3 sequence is CASSYHRMDTEAFF. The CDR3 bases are TGTGCCAGCAGTTACCACCGAATGGACACTGAAGCTTTCTTT.

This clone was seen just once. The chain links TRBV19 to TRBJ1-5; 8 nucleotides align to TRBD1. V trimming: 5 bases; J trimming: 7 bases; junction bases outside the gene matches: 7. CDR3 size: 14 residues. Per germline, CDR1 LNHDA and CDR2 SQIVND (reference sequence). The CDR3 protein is CASSQGAQGQPQHF. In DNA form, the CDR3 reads TGTGCCAGTAGTCAGGGGGCGCAGGGACAGCCCCAGCATTTT.

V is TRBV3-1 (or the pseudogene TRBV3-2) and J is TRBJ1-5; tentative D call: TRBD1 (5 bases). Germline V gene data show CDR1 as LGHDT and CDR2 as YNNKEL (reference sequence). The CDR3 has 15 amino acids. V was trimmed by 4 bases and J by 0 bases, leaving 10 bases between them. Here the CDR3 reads CASSLGTGSNQPQHF. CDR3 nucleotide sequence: TGTGCCAGCAGCCTAGGGACGGGTAGCAATCAGCCCCAGCATTTT.

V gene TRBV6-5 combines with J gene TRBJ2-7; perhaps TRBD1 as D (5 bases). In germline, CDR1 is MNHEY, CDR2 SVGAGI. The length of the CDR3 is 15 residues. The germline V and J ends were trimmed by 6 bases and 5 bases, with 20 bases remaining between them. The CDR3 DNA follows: TGTGCCAGCAGCTTAGGGGCCCTATCTAGAGACGAGCAGTACTTC. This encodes CASSLGALSRDEQYF.

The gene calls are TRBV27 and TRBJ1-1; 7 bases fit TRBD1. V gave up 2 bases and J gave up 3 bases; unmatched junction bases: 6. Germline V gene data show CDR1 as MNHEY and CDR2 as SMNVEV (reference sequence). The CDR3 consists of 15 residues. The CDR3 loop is CASSLEGRGYTEAFF. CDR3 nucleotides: TGTGCCAGCAGTTTAGAGGGCAGGGGGTACACTGAAGCTTTCTTT.

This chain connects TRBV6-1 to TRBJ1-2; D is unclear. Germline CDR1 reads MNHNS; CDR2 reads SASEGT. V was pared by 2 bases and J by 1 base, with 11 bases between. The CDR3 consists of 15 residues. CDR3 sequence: CASSENPDNNYGYTF. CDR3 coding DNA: TGTGCCAGCAGTGAAAATCCAGACAATAACTATGGCTACACCTTC.

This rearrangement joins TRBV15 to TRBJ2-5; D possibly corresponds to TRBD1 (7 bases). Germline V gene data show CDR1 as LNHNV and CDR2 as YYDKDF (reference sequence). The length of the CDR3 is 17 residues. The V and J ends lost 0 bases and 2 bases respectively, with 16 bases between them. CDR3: CATSRDSNRGGQETQYF. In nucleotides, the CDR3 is TGTGCCACCAGCAGAGATTCGAACAGGGGAGGACAAGAGACCCAGTACTTC.

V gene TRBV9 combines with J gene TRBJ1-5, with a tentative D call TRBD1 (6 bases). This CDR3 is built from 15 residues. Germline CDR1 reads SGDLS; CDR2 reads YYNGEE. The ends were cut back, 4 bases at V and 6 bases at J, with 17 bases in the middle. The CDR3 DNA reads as TGTGCCAGCAGCCCCTCGGGGGGCTCGAGTCAGCCCCAGCATTTT. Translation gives CASSPSGGSSQPQHF.

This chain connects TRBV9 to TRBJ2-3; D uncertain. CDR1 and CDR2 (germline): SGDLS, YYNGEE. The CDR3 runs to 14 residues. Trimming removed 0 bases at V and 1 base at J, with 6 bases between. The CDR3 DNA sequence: TGTGCCAGCAGCGTAGGGGAAGGCACAGATACGCAGTATTTT. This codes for CASSVGEGTDTQYF.

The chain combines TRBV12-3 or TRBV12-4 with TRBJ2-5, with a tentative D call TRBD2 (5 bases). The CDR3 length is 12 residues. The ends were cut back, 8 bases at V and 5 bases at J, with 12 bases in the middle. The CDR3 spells CASQALGETQYF. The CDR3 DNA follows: TGTGCCAGCCAAGCACTAGGTGAGACCCAGTACTTC.

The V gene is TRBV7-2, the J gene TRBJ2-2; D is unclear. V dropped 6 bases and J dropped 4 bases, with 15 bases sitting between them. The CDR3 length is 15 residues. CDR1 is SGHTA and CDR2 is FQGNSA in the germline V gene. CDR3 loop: CASSLLGISTGELFF. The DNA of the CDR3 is TGTGCCAGCAGTCTCTTAGGAATCTCCACCGGGGAGCTGTTTTTT.

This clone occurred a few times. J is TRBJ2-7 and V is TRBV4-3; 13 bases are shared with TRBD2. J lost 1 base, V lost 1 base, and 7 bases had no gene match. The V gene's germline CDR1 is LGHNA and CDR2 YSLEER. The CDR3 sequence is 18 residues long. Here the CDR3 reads CASSQAGTSGDRSYEQYF. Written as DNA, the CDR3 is TGCGCCAGCAGCCAAGCGGGGACTAGCGGGGATAGGTCCTACGAGCAGTACTTC.

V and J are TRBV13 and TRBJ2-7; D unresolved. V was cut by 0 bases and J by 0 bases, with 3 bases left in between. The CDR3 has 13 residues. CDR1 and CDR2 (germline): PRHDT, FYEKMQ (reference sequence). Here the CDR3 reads CASSLGHSYEQYF. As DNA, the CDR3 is TGTGCCAGCAGCTTAGGCCACTCCTACGAGCAGTACTTC.

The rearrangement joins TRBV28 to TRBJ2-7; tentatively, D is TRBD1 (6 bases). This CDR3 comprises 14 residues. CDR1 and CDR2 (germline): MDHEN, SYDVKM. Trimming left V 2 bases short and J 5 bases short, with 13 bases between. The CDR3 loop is CASSLMGAFHEQYF. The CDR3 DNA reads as TGTGCCAGCAGTTTAATGGGGGCGTTCCACGAGCAGTACTTC.

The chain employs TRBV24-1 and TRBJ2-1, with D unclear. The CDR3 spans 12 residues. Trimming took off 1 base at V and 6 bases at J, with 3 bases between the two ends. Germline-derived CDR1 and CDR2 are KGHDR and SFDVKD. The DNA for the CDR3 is TGTGCCACCAGTGATTTTGTCAATGAGCAGTTCTTC. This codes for CATSDFVNEQFF.

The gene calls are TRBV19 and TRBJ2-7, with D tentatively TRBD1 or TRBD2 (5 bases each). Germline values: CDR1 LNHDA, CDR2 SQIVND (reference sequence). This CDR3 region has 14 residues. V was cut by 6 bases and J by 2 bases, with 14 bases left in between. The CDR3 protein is CASSLNGAAYEQYF. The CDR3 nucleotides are TGTGCCAGTAGCCTCAACGGGGCTGCCTACGAGCAGTACTTC.

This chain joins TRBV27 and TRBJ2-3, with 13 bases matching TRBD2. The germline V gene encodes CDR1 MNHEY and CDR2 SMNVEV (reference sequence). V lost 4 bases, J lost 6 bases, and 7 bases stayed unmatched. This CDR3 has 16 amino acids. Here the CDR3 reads CASSSVLAGGPDTQYF. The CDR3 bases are TGTGCCAGCAGTTCCGTACTAGCGGGAGGGCCGGATACGCAGTATTTT.

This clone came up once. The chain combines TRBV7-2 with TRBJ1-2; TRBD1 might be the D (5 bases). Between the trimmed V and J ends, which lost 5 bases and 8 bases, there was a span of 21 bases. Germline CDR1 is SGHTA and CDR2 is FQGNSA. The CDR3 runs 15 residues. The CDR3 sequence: CASSTIPGPQWGYTF. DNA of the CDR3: TGTGCCAGCAGCACCATACCGGGACCTCAGTGGGGCTACACCTTC. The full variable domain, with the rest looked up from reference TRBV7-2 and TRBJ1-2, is GAGVSQSPSNKVTEKGKDVELRCDPISGHTALYWYRQSLGQGLEFLIYFQGNSAPDKSGLPSDRFSAERTGGSVSTLTIQRTQQEDSAVYLCASSTIPGPQWGYTFGSGTRLTVV.

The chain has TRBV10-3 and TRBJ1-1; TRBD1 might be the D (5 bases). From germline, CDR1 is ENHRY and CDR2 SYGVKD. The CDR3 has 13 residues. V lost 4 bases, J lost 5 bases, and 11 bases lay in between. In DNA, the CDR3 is TGTGCCATCAGTGGTAACAGGAAGACTGAAGCTTTCTTT. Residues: CAISGNRKTEAFF.

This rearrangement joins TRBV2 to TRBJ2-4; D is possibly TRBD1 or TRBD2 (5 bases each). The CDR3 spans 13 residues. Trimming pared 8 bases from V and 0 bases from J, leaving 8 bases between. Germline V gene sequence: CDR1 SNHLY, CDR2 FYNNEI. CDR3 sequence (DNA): TGTGCCAGCGCCGGGACAGCCAAAAACATTCAGTACTTC. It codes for CASAGTAKNIQYF.

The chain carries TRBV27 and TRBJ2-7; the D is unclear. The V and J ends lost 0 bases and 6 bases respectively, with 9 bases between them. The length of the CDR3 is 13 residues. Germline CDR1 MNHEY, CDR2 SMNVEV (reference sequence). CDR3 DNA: TGTGCCAGCAGTTTATCCGGGTCGGTCGAGCAGTACTTC. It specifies CASSLSGSVEQYF.

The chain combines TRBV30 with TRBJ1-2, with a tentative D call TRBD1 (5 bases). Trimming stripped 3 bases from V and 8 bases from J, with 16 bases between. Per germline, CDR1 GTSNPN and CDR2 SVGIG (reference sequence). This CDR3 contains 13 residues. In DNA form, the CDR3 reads TGTGCCTGGAGACCGGACACCGCTTGGGGCTACACCTTC. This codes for CAWRPDTAWGYTF.

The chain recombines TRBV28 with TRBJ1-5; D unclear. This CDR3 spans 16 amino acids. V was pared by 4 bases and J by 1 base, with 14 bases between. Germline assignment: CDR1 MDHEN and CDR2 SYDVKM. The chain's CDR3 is CASSSTPPGSNQPQHF. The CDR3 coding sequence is TGTGCCAGCAGTTCCACTCCACCGGGGAGCAATCAGCCCCAGCATTTT.

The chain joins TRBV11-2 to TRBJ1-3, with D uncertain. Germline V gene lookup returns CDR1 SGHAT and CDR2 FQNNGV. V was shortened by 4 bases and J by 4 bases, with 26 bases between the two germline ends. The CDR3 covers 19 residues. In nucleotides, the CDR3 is TGTGCCAGCAGCTCGGGAGGAACCTCGATTCGGAAGAAAGGAAACACCATATATTTT. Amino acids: CASSSGGTSIRKKGNTIYF.

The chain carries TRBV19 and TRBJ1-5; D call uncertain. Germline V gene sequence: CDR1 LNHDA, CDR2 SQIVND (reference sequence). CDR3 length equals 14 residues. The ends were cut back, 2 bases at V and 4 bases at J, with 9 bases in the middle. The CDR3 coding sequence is TGTGCCAGTAGTATAATGACCAGGAATCAGCCCCAGCATTTT. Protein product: CASSIMTRNQPQHF.

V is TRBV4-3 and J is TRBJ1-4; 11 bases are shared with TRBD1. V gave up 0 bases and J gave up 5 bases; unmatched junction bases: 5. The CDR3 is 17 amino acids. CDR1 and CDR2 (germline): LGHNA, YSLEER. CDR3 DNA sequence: TGCGCCAGCAGCCAAGATCGGGGGACAGGGGGAAATGAAAAACTGTTTTTT. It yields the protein CASSQDRGTGGNEKLFF.